This entry concerns a single TCR beta chain. What it recognizes is unknown. This sample is drawn from a study of cytomegalovirus exposure and HLA in healthy donors. Broader study findings: It was only CMV serostatus that was available as immune exposure information. A later analysis found common viral pathogens apparently linked to several of the most significant clusters. Excluded were some V segments that proved indistinguishable, including TRBV6-2 and TRBV6-3. In a later analysis, TCR beta V- and J-gene trimming showed a link to a missense DCLRE1C variant.

Germline-derived CDR1 and CDR2 are SGHKS and YYEKEE (reference sequence). The CDR3 consists of 13 residues. V was clipped by 4 bases and J by 5 bases; unmatched bases: 5. The PCR employed 60 Vbeta primers together with 13 Jbeta primers. Clones were sequenced by immunoSEQ multiplex PCR, and TCRdb holds only the in-frame ones, with some missing. The sample records about 99,000 clones, roughly 9.1% being singletons. This clonotype was obtained from a man aged 35 to 55 in good health and CMV-seropositive. The sequencing input was PBMCs. The chain has TRBV5-5 and TRBJ2-5, with 7 bases matching TRBD1. The CDR3 loop is CASSLTGEETQYF. The DNA of the CDR3 is TGTGCCAGCAGCCTAACAGGGGAGGAGACCCAGTACTTC.